The 11 T cell receptor beta chains listed next were all sequenced from one sample in a study of blood T cell repertoires in COVID-19. Produced via immunoSEQ multiplex PCR; TCRdb's table is partial and in-frame only. The table includes tens of thousands of clones, approximately 90% detected once. Specimen: peripheral blood. These receptors originate from a woman at least 80 years old with acute or convalescent COVID-19.

The sample holds a few counts of this clone. The genes are TRBV6-5 and TRBJ1-6; unclear D gene. The CDR3 has 15 amino acids. The V gene's germline CDR1 is MNHEY and CDR2 SVGAGI. Deletions cut 6 bases from V and 4 bases from J, with 13 bases between. The CDR3 region is CASSTDWAYNSPLHF. Here the CDR3 DNA reads TGTGCCAGCAGCACGGACTGGGCTTATAATTCACCCCTCCACTTT.

The CDR3 region has the DNA TGTGCCAGCAGCTTAGCCTGGGACAGCCCCTACGAGCAGTACTTC. This encodes CASSLAWDSPYEQYF. This chain connects TRBV11-2 to TRBJ2-7; 7 bases are a match to TRBD1. V shed 1 base and J 2 bases; nucleotides not matched to a gene: 5. Per the germline V gene, CDR1 is SGHAT and CDR2 is FQNNGV. There are 15 residues in the CDR3.

The chain uses TRBV7-9 and TRBJ1-1; perhaps TRBD1 as D (6 bases). The CDR3 contains 15 residues. CDR1 is SEHNR, CDR2 FQNEAQ, per germline (reference sequence). The V end lost 5 bases, the J end lost 6 bases, and 19 bases lay between the germline ends. Here the CDR3 DNA reads TGTGCCAGCAGCCAGAACCTTGGACAGAGCGCTGAAGCTTTCTTT. Its protein is CASSQNLGQSAEAFF.

On this clone itself: Germline and junction disagree at one end, which may indicate a read error. The chain links TRBV7-7 to TRBJ2-5, with 7 bases aligning to TRBD1. CDR3 length equals 15 residues. Per the germline V gene, CDR1 is SSHAT and CDR2 is FNYEAQ (reference sequence). Here the CDR3 reads CASSPWTGTQETQYF. The CDR3 nucleotides are TGTGCTAGCAGCCCGTGGACAGGTACACAAGAGACCCAGTACTTC.

The J gene is TRBJ2-7, the V gene TRBV5-1; D unresolved. Trimming left V 0 bases short and J 1 base short, with 11 bases between. CDR3 length: 15 amino acids. CDR1 and CDR2 from the germline V gene are SGHRS and YFSETQ. CDR3 protein: CASSLVGQLSYEQYF. CDR3 DNA: TGCGCCAGCAGCTTGGTTGGGCAGTTATCCTACGAGCAGTACTTC.

The V and J genes are TRBV6-5 and TRBJ2-7, with 7 nucleotides matching TRBD1. The CDR3 is made up of 12 amino acids. Germline CDR1 MNHEY, CDR2 SVGAGI. V trimming: 4 bases; J trimming: 5 bases; junction bases outside the gene matches: 2. The CDR3 reads CASSSDRHEQYF. The CDR3 DNA reads TGTGCCAGCAGTTCGGACAGGCACGAGCAGTACTTC.

The genes are TRBV10-1 and TRBJ2-2, with D possibly being TRBD1 (7 bases). This CDR3 is built from 16 residues. Trimming left V 4 bases short and J 3 bases short, with 15 bases between. From germline, CDR1 is WNHNN and CDR2 SYGVQD (reference sequence). The CDR3 DNA reads TGCGCCAGCAGTGTTCCAGGGGGAGGCTACACCGGGGAGCTGTTTTTT. Its translation: CASSVPGGGYTGELFF.

The V call is TRBV6-1, the J call TRBJ1-5; 10 bases are shared with TRBD1. The CDR3 contains 17 residues. Per germline, CDR1 MNHNS and CDR2 SASEGT. Unmatched junction bases numbered 7, after V lost 3 bases and J lost 2 bases. DNA of the CDR3: TGTGCCAGCAGTGACCCTCCCGGGACAGGGGGCAATCAGCCCCAGCATTTT. Residues: CASSDPPGTGGNQPQHF.

V usage is TRBV3-1 (or the pseudogene TRBV3-2) and J usage is TRBJ2-1; the D gene is possibly TRBD1 (5 bases). V lost 1 base, J lost 0 bases, and 19 bases lay in between. The CDR3 covers 19 residues. Germline V gives CDR1 LGHDT, CDR2 YNNKEL (reference sequence). The CDR3 reads CASSQGGRGAISSYNEQFF. CDR3 DNA: TGTGCCAGCAGCCAAGGTGGTAGGGGTGCCATAAGCTCCTACAATGAGCAGTTCTTC.

CDR3 DNA sequence: TGTGCCAGCAGGTTTTTGGGCCAGGGGCCTTCAATTCATGAGCAGTTCTTC. It translates to CASRFLGQGPSIHEQFF. The chain has TRBV11-2 and TRBJ2-1; D is possibly TRBD1 (6 bases). CDR1 and CDR2 (germline): SGHAT, FQNNGV. This CDR3 has 17 amino acids. V dropped 6 bases and J dropped 8 bases, with 26 bases sitting between them. Full variable domain (missing parts from reference TRBV11-2 and TRBJ2-1): EAGVAQSPRYKIIEKRQSVAFWCNPISGHATLYWYQQILGQGPKLLIQFQNNGVVDDSQLPKDRFSAERLKGVDSTLKIQPAKLEDSAVYLCASRFLGQGPSIHEQFFGPGTRLTVL.

Relative to its sample, this clone is large. The rearrangement uses TRBV20-1 and TRBJ2-1, with a tentative D call TRBD2 (5 bases). The CDR3 spans 15 residues. Trimming shortened V by 3 bases and J by 4 bases, and 16 bases separated the two germline ends. Germline CDR1 is DFQATT and CDR2 is SNEGSKA (reference sequence). The CDR3 nucleotides are TGCAGTGCTAGTGGGGAGAAAACAACTTACAATGAGCAGTTCTTC. This codes for CSASGEKTTYNEQFF.